A single sample is the source of the 4 T cell receptor beta chains below, sequenced in a study of blood T cells in healthy people across ages. For the second PCR, which ran for about 7 to 11 cycles, a sample-barcoded 5' primer and a J-beta primer mix were used. MiXCR, applied by TCRdb to the 5' RACE reads, yields one record per CDR3 protein. The profile shows roughly 640,000 distinct CDR3 sequences, less than 35% of them singletons. Sequencing was carried out using blood. All receptors come from a woman of 80 years or more in good health.

Only a few counts were recorded for this clonotype. The genes are TRBV19 and TRBJ2-7; a possible D gene is TRBD2 (5 bases). V was clipped by 6 bases and J by 6 bases, with 18 bases between them. From germline, CDR1 is LNHDA and CDR2 SQIVND (reference sequence). This CDR3 region has 14 residues. CDR3 region: CASSRTWTVSEQYF. The CDR3 DNA sequence: TGTGCCAGTAGCAGGACTTGGACCGTAAGCGAGCAGTACTTC.

For this clonotype: A much larger clone differs from this one at a single base, so this may be a read error. This chain uses TRBV5-1 with TRBJ2-2; tentatively, D is TRBD1 or TRBD2 (5 bases each). The CDR3 length is 15 residues. Trimming took 0 bases from V and 6 from J, leaving 12 bases between them. The V gene's germline CDR1 is SGHRS and CDR2 YFSETQ. CDR3 region: CASSLDGAVAGELFF. CDR3 bases: TGCGCCAGCAGCTTGGACGGGGCGGTTGCCGGGGAGCTGTTTTTT.

In the case of this clonotype: A much larger clone differs from this one at a single base, so this may be a read error. The J gene is TRBJ2-1, the V gene TRBV6-1, with 8 bases that match TRBD1. CDR3 length: 15 residues. Looked up from germline, CDR1 is MNHNS and CDR2 is SASEGT. CDR3 sequence: CTSRGGQDHYNEQFF. The CDR3 DNA reads as TGTACCAGCAGAGGGGGACAGGACCACTACAATGAGCAGTTCTTC.

This clonotype was found many times. J is TRBJ2-7 and V is TRBV6-5, with TRBD1 matching over 10 bases. Per germline, CDR1 MNHEY and CDR2 SVGAGI. Trimming cost V 5 bases and J 3 bases; bases outside gene matches: 7. CDR3 size: 15 residues. CDR3 region: CASSRDRGIVYEQYF. The CDR3 bases are TGTGCCAGCAGTCGGGACAGGGGAATTGTCTACGAGCAGTACTTC.